Listed below are T cell receptor beta chains from one sample, sequenced in a study of OX40 agonist ivuxolimab in advanced cancers. Generated by immunoSEQ multiplex PCR, the TCRdb table keeps only in-frame clones and is missing some. The table includes 65,000 to 75,000 clones, roughly 85% detected once. The sequencing used CD4+ or CD8+ T cells sorted from blood, collected in a trial of the OX40 agonist ivuxolimab. The receptors here all came from an adult with an advanced solid tumor such as melanoma, head and neck, liver or kidney cancer. The CDR3 runs from the conserved cysteine through the conserved F or W. D genes are given only for firm matches. Some rows mark clone size as missing; the rest say once, few, many or name a class of expanded clone.

>TRBJ2-7|.|.|TRBV7-2
TGTGCCAGCAGCTTATCTGGGATCGGGCGGAGTTACGAGCAGTACTTC
CASSLSGIGRSYEQYF
>TRBJ1-6|.|once|TRBV5-4
TGTGCCAGCAGCTTGGACTCTAATTCACCCCTCCACTTT
CASSLDSNSPLHF
>TRBJ1-6|.|.|TRBV19
TGTGCCAGTAGTACCCCGTCCGGGAGAAATAATTCACCCCTCCACTTT
CASSTPSGRNNSPLHF
>TRBJ2-7|.|.|TRBV18
TGTGCCAGCTCACCACAGGAGACCTACGAGCAGTACTTC
CASSPQETYEQYF
>TRBJ2-5|.|.|TRBV27
TGTGCCAGCAGTTACCGGGGGAAAGGGGGCCAAGAGACCCAGTACTTC
CASSYRGKGGQETQYF
>TRBJ2-3|TRBD1|.|TRBV30
TGTGCCTGGGACAGGGTCACAGATACGCAGTATTTT
CAWDRVTDTQYF
>TRBJ2-5|.|.|TRBV5-4
TGTGCCAGCCGGACAGCGCGGGAGGAGACCCAGTACTTC
CASRTAREETQYF
>TRBJ1-5|.|.|TRBV30
TGTGCCTGGAGTGGTTCGACAGATCAGCCCCAGCATTTT
CAWSGSTDQPQHF
>TRBJ2-3|TRBD2|.|TRBV18
TGTGCCAGCTCACCATCCGTTAGCGGGGGGGCCCCAGATACGCAGTATTTT
CASSPSVSGGAPDTQYF
>TRBJ1-1|.|.|TRBV7-6
TGTGCCAGCAGCTTTGGGGCCGTGAACACTGAAGCTTTCTTT
CASSFGAVNTEAFF
>TRBJ2-6|.|.|TRBV5-4
TGTGCCAGCAGCCGAGGCTCGGGCTCTGGGGCCAACGTCCTGACTTTC
CASSRGSGSGANVLTF
>TRBJ1-2|.|.|TRBV4-1
TGCGCCAGCAGCCAAGATCGTCGGGGTCGCTGGGGCTACACCTTC
CASSQDRRGRWGYTF
>TRBJ2-1|.|.|TRBV29-1
TGCAGCGTTGAAGATGGAAGTTTGATTGAGGGAGACTACAATGAGCAGTTCTTC
CSVEDGSLIEGDYNEQFF
>TRBJ1-2|.|.|TRBV19
TGTGCCAGTCACTCAGGGTTTTATGGCTACACCTTC
CASHSGFYGYTF
>TRBJ2-7|.|.|TRBV6-5
TGTGCCAGCAGTTACTCTCGGGACACCTACGAGCAGTACTTC
CASSYSRDTYEQYF
>TRBJ2-4|TRBD1|.|TRBV15
TGTGCCACCAGCAGAAAGATCTCGGGACAGGGAAACATTCAGTACTTC
CATSRKISGQGNIQYF
>TRBJ1-1|.|.|TRBV18
TGTGCCAGCTCACCAAGCCTAAGCCACAGTATGAACACTGAAGCTTTCTTT
CASSPSLSHSMNTEAFF
>TRBJ2-3|TRBD2|.|TRBV5-4
TGTGCCAGCAGCTTGGAAGTCGGGGGGGAAGGCACAGATACGCAGTATTTT
CASSLEVGGEGTDTQYF
>TRBJ1-2|TRBD1|.|TRBV6-5
TGTGCCAGCAGCGCTGGGACAGACTATGGCTACACCTTC
CASSAGTDYGYTF
>TRBJ2-2|TRBD2|.|TRBV2
TGTGCCAGAACGGGGTCAGCGGGAGGAGGCACCGGGGAGCTGTTTTTT
CARTGSAGGGTGELFF
>TRBJ1-4|.|.|TRBV28
TGTGCCAGCAGTTTACGCCGCCCGGGGAATGAAAAACTGTTTTTT
CASSLRRPGNEKLFF
>TRBJ1-1|.|.|TRBV9
TGTGCCAGCAGCGTAGGCGGGGCGGGCACTGAAGCTTTCTTT
CASSVGGAGTEAFF
>TRBJ2-3|.|.|TRBV4-2
TGTGCCAGCAGCCAAGATCTGAAAGGAACAGATACGCAGTATTTT
CASSQDLKGTDTQYF
>TRBJ1-5|TRBD1|once|TRBV29-1
TGCAGCGTTGCAGGGGGGACCGTCCGGGAGGCCCAGCATTTT
CSVAGGTVREAQHF
>TRBJ2-5|.|.|TRBV7-2
TGTGCCAGCAGCTCAGAGGGGGGAGTCTGGGAGACCCAGTACTTC
CASSSEGGVWETQYF
>TRBJ2-3|.|.|TRBV7-2
TGTGCCAGCAGCCTACAGGGACCGGGACTCAATACGCAGTATTTT
CASSLQGPGLNTQYF
>TRBJ2-1|.|once|TRBV6-5
TGTGCCAGCAGTTACTCGAGATACAATGAGCAGTTCTTC
CASSYSRYNEQFF
>TRBJ1-2|.|.|TRBV5-6
TGTGCCAGCAGCCTTCAGGGTTACTATGGCTACACCTTC
CASSLQGYYGYTF
>TRBJ2-2|.|.|TRBV11-2
TGTGCCAGCAGTCCCCCTCGACAGCCGGGTTCCACCGGGGAGCTGTTTTTT
CASSPPRQPGSTGELFF
>TRBJ2-7|TRBD1|.|TRBV29-1
TGCAGCGTTAAACCATTTCCGGGACAGGGTGTGGAAGAGCAGTACTTC
CSVKPFPGQGVEEQYF
>TRBJ2-7|.|.|TRBV7-9
TGTGCCAGCAGCTTCCCAGGGAGGTCGGACGAGCAGTACTTC
CASSFPGRSDEQYF
>TRBJ2-5|.|.|TRBV7-2
TGTGCCAGCAGCCCCACAGGGGAGACCCAGTACTTC
CASSPTGETQYF
>TRBJ1-6|.|once|TRBV18
TGTGCCAGCTCAGCCAGGGTCGCGGGGGATTCACCCCTCCACTTT
CASSARVAGDSPLHF
>TRBJ2-3|TRBD2|.|TRBV18
TGTGCCAGCTCACCACTAGCGGGGGGATTCACAGATACGCAGTATTTT
CASSPLAGGFTDTQYF
>TRBJ1-5|TRBD1|.|TRBV19
TGTGCCAGTAGTCTCGGACAGGGCCCTCAGCCCCAGCATTTT
CASSLGQGPQPQHF
>TRBJ2-1|.|.|TRBV2
TGTGCCAGCAAGGTCAGGGGTAGTGAGCAGTTCTTC
CASKVRGSEQFF